These T cell receptor beta chains were read from a single sample in a study of shared clonotypes between healthy human individuals. Assay used: immunoSEQ multiplex PCR; TCRdb lists only in-frame clones, some missing. The table records millions of clones, around nine tenths of them present only once. Input material: naive CD4+ T cells sorted from blood. The receptors were sampled from a man younger than 35 in good health. CDR3s include the opening cysteine and the closing phenylalanine or tryptophan. The order of the fields is J gene, clone size, D gene, V gene, CDR3 protein, CDR3 DNA. The D gene is left open where the match is weak. Clone size is shown for a subset of rows, as once, few, many or a class of expanded clone.

>TRBJ1-6|NA|NA|TRBV21-1
CASSKAPTALQSSYNSPLHF
TGTGCCAGCAGCAAAGCGCCGACAGCACTGCAGAGCTCCTATAATTCACCCCTCCACTTT
>TRBJ1-5|NA|NA|TRBV27
CASSLFPTGFSNQPQHF
TGTGCCAGCAGTTTATTCCCGACTGGGTTTAGCAATCAGCCCCAGCATTTT
>TRBJ2-7|once|NA|TRBV27
CASSPPDTAYEQYF
TGTGCCAGCAGTCCGCCGGACACGGCCTACGAGCAGTACTTC
>TRBJ2-2|NA|TRBD2|TRBV9
CASSVELAGDGELFF
TGTGCCAGCAGCGTAGAATTAGCGGGAGACGGGGAGCTGTTTTTT
>TRBJ2-3|once|NA|TRBV7-9
CASSRISERGTDTQYF
TGTGCCAGCAGCAGGATAAGCGAGCGGGGCACAGATACGCAGTATTTT
>TRBJ2-3|once|TRBD2|TRBV18
CASSPLAGDRTDTQYF
TGTGCCAGCTCACCGTTAGCGGGAGATCGGACAGATACGCAGTATTTT
>TRBJ2-5|NA|NA|TRBV6-5
CASSWLTGEGETQYF
TGTGCCAGCAGTTGGTTGACAGGGGAGGGAGAGACCCAGTACTTC
>TRBJ1-5|NA|NA|TRBV6-6
CASSRGVGNQPQHF
TGTGCCAGCAGCCGTGGGGTTGGGAATCAGCCCCAGCATTTT
>TRBJ1-1|NA|NA|TRBV29-1
CSVQGRYTEAFF
TGCAGCGTTCAGGGGCGGTACACTGAAGCTTTCTTT
>TRBJ2-1|NA|NA|TRBV5-1
CASSEQTGTGDNEQFF
TGCGCCAGCAGCGAGCAAACCGGGACTGGTGACAATGAGCAGTTCTTC
>TRBJ2-2|NA|NA|TRBV5-1
CASSRRAAEEGELFF
TGCGCCAGCAGCCGACGGGCAGCCGAGGAGGGGGAGCTGTTTTTT
>TRBJ2-3|NA|NA|TRBV19
CASSIGRERTDTQYF
TGTGCCAGTAGTATCGGACGGGAACGCACAGATACGCAGTATTTT
>TRBJ2-1|NA|NA|TRBV6-5
CASSSEYGSNNEQFF
TGTGCCAGCAGTTCAGAGTACGGGTCCAACAATGAGCAGTTCTTC
>TRBJ2-2|few|NA|TRBV2
CASRTAGELFF
TGTGCCAGCAGAACCGCCGGGGAGCTGTTTTTT
>TRBJ2-2|NA|NA|TRBV6-5
CATHTFPGELFF
TGTGCCACCCACACGTTCCCCGGGGAGCTGTTTTTT
>TRBJ2-7|NA|TRBD1|TRBV7-2
CASSLARQGSREQYF
TGTGCCAGCAGCTTAGCCAGACAGGGTTCTAGGGAGCAGTACTTC
>TRBJ2-3|NA|TRBD2|TRBV4-2
CASSQVVDASGGDTQYF
TGTGCCAGCAGCCAAGTTGTCGATGCTAGCGGGGGAGATACGCAGTATTTT
>TRBJ2-6|NA|NA|TRBV6-5
CASSYSRGTGANVLTF
TGTGCCAGCAGTTACTCGAGGGGCACTGGGGCCAACGTCCTGACTTTC
>TRBJ2-1|NA|TRBD1|TRBV5-1
CASSLEATGGRGEQFF
TGCGCCAGCAGCTTGGAGGCGACAGGGGGTAGAGGTGAGCAGTTCTTC
>TRBJ1-1|NA|NA|TRBV30
CAWSARTEAFF
TGTGCCTGGAGTGCGAGGACTGAAGCTTTCTTT
>TRBJ1-4|NA|TRBD1|TRBV9
CASSKGQGNEKLFF
TGTGCCAGCAGCAAGGGACAGGGGAATGAAAAACTGTTTTTT
>TRBJ2-1|NA|TRBD2|TRBV7-2
CASGLAPYNEQFF
TGTGCCAGTGGACTAGCGCCCTACAATGAGCAGTTCTTC
>TRBJ2-1|NA|NA|TRBV4-3
CASSQDSLVYNEQFF
TGCGCCAGCAGCCAAGATAGCCTAGTCTACAATGAGCAGTTCTTC
>TRBJ1-1|NA|TRBD1|TRBV6-1
CAAYNRGYSTEAFF
TGTGCCGCCTACAACAGGGGCTATAGCACTGAAGCTTTCTTT
>TRBJ2-7|NA|NA|TRBV15
CATSRAQSPHEQYF
TGTGCCACCAGCAGGGCACAAAGCCCCCACGAGCAGTACTTC
>TRBJ2-3|NA|TRBD1|TRBV9
CASSSRTGTTSTDTQYF
TGTGCCAGCAGCTCCCGGACAGGGACGACTAGCACAGATACGCAGTATTTT
>TRBJ2-5|NA|NA|TRBV28
CASSPWGLRDKRETQYF
TGTGCCAGCAGCCCCTGGGGACTGCGCGATAAAAGAGAGACCCAGTACTTC
>TRBJ2-7|NA|TRBD2|TRBV7-2
CASSSLAGVSYEQYF
TGTGCCAGCAGCTCGCTAGCGGGTGTCTCCTACGAGCAGTACTTC
>TRBJ2-7|NA|NA|TRBV30
CAWSGWTESSYEQYF
TGTGCCTGGAGTGGATGGACGGAGAGCTCCTACGAGCAGTACTTC
>TRBJ1-1|once|NA|TRBV6-5
CASSRDPGSTEAFF
TGTGCCAGCAGCCGAGACCCAGGGTCCACTGAAGCTTTCTTT
>TRBJ1-1|NA|TRBD1|TRBV6-5
CASSIGTAEAFF
TGTGCCAGCAGCATCGGGACAGCTGAAGCTTTCTTT
>TRBJ1-1|NA|NA|TRBV14
CASSRAGIAFF
TGTGCCAGCAGTCGAGCGGGTATAGCTTTCTTT
>TRBJ2-6|NA|NA|TRBV18
CASSPREVSGANVLTF
TGTGCCAGCTCACCACGCGAGGTCTCTGGGGCCAACGTCCTGACTTTC
>TRBJ1-6|NA|NA|TRBV9
CASSVETLNSPLHF
TGTGCCAGCAGCGTAGAGACACTGAATTCACCCCTCCACTTT
>TRBJ2-1|NA|NA|TRBV5-1
CASSLLGEYNEQFF
TGCGCCAGCAGCTTGCTGGGAGAATACAATGAGCAGTTCTTC
>TRBJ2-1|NA|NA|TRBV10-3
CALGPNYNEQFF
TGTGCCCTCGGTCCTAACTACAATGAGCAGTTCTTC
>TRBJ1-4|NA|NA|TRBV6-6
CASGRAFNEKLFF
TGTGCCAGCGGGCGGGCTTTCAATGAAAAACTGTTTTTT
>TRBJ1-2|NA|TRBD1|TRBV6-5
CASSDRDSNYGYTF
TGTGCCAGCAGTGACAGGGATTCAAACTATGGCTACACCTTC
>TRBJ1-5|few|TRBD1|TRBV30
CAWRAGTGYSNQPQHF
TGTGCCTGGAGGGCCGGGACAGGTTATAGCAATCAGCCCCAGCATTTT
>TRBJ2-1|NA|TRBD1|TRBV11-3
CASSLDFPGGYNEQFF
TGTGCCAGCAGCTTAGATTTTCCAGGGGGCTACAATGAGCAGTTCTTC
>TRBJ1-2|NA|NA|TRBV4-1
CASSQDLGRAQGAYGYTF
TGCGCCAGCAGCCAAGATCTCGGGCGGGCCCAAGGGGCCTATGGCTACACCTTC
>TRBJ2-2|NA|NA|TRBV7-2
CASSPEWGAGELFF
TGTGCCAGCAGCCCCGAATGGGGGGCCGGGGAGCTGTTTTTT
>TRBJ1-1|NA|NA|TRBV5-1
CASSFTGGNTEAFF
TGCGCCAGCAGCTTTACGGGTGGGAACACTGAAGCTTTCTTT
>TRBJ2-7|NA|NA|TRBV7-2
CASSPGGASSYEQYF
TGTGCCAGCAGCCCGGGTGGGGCCAGTTCCTACGAGCAGTACTTC
>TRBJ2-1|NA|NA|TRBV10-3
CATSDSGGDSYNEQFF
TGTGCCACCTCGGATAGTGGCGGGGATTCCTACAATGAGCAGTTCTTC
>TRBJ2-7|NA|TRBD2|TRBV5-1
CASSLGPSGSYEQYF
TGCGCCAGCAGCTTGGGCCCTAGCGGTTCCTACGAGCAGTACTTC
>TRBJ1-2|NA|NA|TRBV30
CAWSVAHGYTF
TGTGCCTGGAGTGTGGCGCATGGCTACACCTTC
>TRBJ2-4|NA|NA|TRBV14
CASSQAGAKNIQYF
TGTGCCAGCAGCCAAGCCGGAGCCAAAAACATTCAGTACTTC
>TRBJ1-2|NA|NA|TRBV10-1
CASSQGRGYGYTF
TGCGCCAGCAGCCAGGGTAGGGGATATGGCTACACCTTC
>TRBJ2-7|NA|TRBD1|TRBV6-5
CASSRRQGINEQYF
TGTGCCAGCAGCCGACGACAGGGGATAAACGAGCAGTACTTC